The TCR beta chain described here comes from a study of T cell responses to AZD1222 COVID-19 vaccine. Study-wide results and caveats: Receipt of two AZD1222 doses was followed by a rise in Spike-specific TCR breadth and depth. The number of AZD1222 recipients seropositive at baseline was only 6 or 7.

The assay was immunoSEQ multiplex PCR, and TCRdb's table has in-frame clones only and misses some. The table has about 80,000 clones, approximately 86% seen once. Germline CDR1 reads SGDLS; CDR2 reads YYNGEE. The V end was cut by 10 bases, the J end by 3 bases, with 14 bases between. This CDR3 region has 14 residues. On this clone: Its target is unknown.

The chain is built from TRBV9 and TRBJ1-6, with a tentative D call TRBD1 (6 bases). This clonotype was obtained from an adult in good health. This specimen was peripheral blood, taken on day 0 of AZD1222 vaccination. For the CDR3, the DNA is TGTGCCTGCCGACAGGCCAACTATAATTCACCCCTCCACTTT. It translates to CACRQANYNSPLHF.